This T cell receptor (beta chain) was retrieved from a study of response to subunit inactivated influenza vaccine. General observations from the study: The authors put forward the suggestion that each seasonal influenza vaccination may bring in only a limited number of new T cells.

This clonotype has more than one count but fewer than ten. Antigen: not known. One entry per CDR3 protein, called by TCRdb with MiXCR from the RT-PCR reads. The sample has 650,000 or so distinct CDR3 sequences; around 13% are singletons. The origin of this receptor is a man aged 45-60 years who received an inactivated influenza vaccine. The material was PBMCs from blood, obtained roughly 2 weeks before vaccination.

The CDR3 DNA reads as TGTGCCAGCAGATATGACGAGTGGGCAGCTATGAACACTGAAGCTTTCTTT. Translated: CASRYDEWAAMNTEAFF. The chain carries TRBV12-3 or TRBV12-4 and TRBJ1-1; D is uncertain. V shed 6 bases and J shed 0 bases, with 20 bases lying between them. The CDR3 contains 17 residues.